One sample yielded the 22 T cell receptor beta chains listed below, sequenced in a study of cytomegalovirus exposure and HLA in healthy donors. PCR primers comprised 60 Vbeta and 13 Jbeta primers. Data came from immunoSEQ multiplex PCR; TCRdb stores just in-frame clones and leaves some out. Of some 140,000 clones listed, about 68% are singletons. Sequenced sample: PBMCs. All receptors derive from a man aged 30 to 39 in good health and CMV-seronegative.

This clone was detected only once. DNA for the CDR3: TGCGCCAGCAGCCAAGCCCTTTATCAGCCCCAGCATTTT. Translating gives CASSQALYQPQHF. This chain uses TRBV4-1 with TRBJ1-5; D is uncertain. The germline V gene encodes CDR1 MGHRA and CDR2 YSYEKL. This CDR3 is 13 amino acids long. With 1 base removed from V and 5 bases from J, the gap between germline ends came to 6 bases.

This chain uses TRBV30 with TRBJ2-1; 7 nucleotides match TRBD1. The CDR3 contains 15 residues. Trimming removed 1 base from V and 8 bases from J; junction bases left unmatched: 11. From germline, CDR1 is GTSNPN and CDR2 SVGIG (reference sequence). The DNA for the CDR3 is TGTGCCTGGAGTGGGACAGGCTACTACGGCGATGAGCAGTTCTTC. This translates into CAWSGTGYYGDEQFF.

The chain links TRBV9 to TRBJ1-1; no firm D call. CDR3 length equals 13 residues. Trimming took off 4 bases at V and 2 bases at J, with 9 bases between the two ends. The germline CDR1 and CDR2 sequences are SGDLS and YYNGEE. The CDR3 protein is CASSPPGNTEAFF. In nucleotides, the CDR3 is TGTGCCAGCAGCCCTCCGGGTAACACTGAAGCTTTCTTT.

This chain connects TRBV5-1 to TRBJ2-4; tentative D call: TRBD2 (6 bases). Germline CDR1 and CDR2: SGHRS and YFSETQ. V was cut by 0 bases and J by 3 bases, with 13 bases left in between. The CDR3 has 16 amino acids. The CDR3 nucleotides are TGCGCCAGCAGCTTGGCCGGAGGGGACGGCAAAAACATTCAGTACTTC. Its protein product is CASSLAGGDGKNIQYF. Full variable domain (missing parts from reference TRBV5-1 and TRBJ2-4): KAGVTQTPRYLIKTRGQQVTLSCSPISGHRSVSWYQQTPGQGLQFLFEYFSETQRNKGNFPGRFSGRQFSNSRSEMNVSTLELGDSALYLCASSLAGGDGKNIQYFGAGTRLSVL.

This clone has a single count. The V and J genes are TRBV6-1 and TRBJ2-1; the D gene is possibly TRBD2 (6 bases). Germline-derived CDR1 and CDR2 are MNHNS and SASEGT. V lost 3 bases and J 10 bases, leaving 10 bases between the germline ends. The CDR3 totals 12 residues. The CDR3 region has the DNA TGTGCCAGCAGTGAGACTAGTGTGGAGCAGTTCTTC. It codes for CASSETSVEQFF.

This clone was counted between two and nine times. This chain joins TRBV4-2 and TRBJ2-4; 15 positions match TRBD2. The CDR3 totals 19 residues. The trim removed 0 bases at V and 1 base at J, leaving 4 bases unmatched. Germline loops: CDR1 LGHNA, CDR2 YNFKEQ. In DNA form, the CDR3 reads TGTGCCAGCAGCCAAGAATACGGGACTAGCGGGGGGGCCAAAAACATTCAGTACTTC. Translated: CASSQEYGTSGGAKNIQYF.

V gene TRBV5-1 combines with J gene TRBJ1-2, with a possible D match to TRBD1 (6 bases). Trimming stripped 2 bases from V and 2 bases from J, with 16 bases between. The CDR3 runs to 16 residues. CDR1 and CDR2 (germline): SGHRS, YFSETQ. CDR3 sequence reads: CASSFTGKPLNYGYTF. The CDR3 nucleotides are TGCGCCAGCAGCTTCACAGGGAAACCCTTAAACTATGGCTACACCTTC.

The chain is built from TRBV6-1 and TRBJ1-2; TRBD1 is a possible D gene (5 bases). Germline-derived CDR1 and CDR2 are MNHNS and SASEGT. This CDR3 has 14 residues. The ends were cut back, 4 bases at V and 4 bases at J, with 13 bases in the middle. CDR3 DNA sequence: TGTGCCAGCAGTGCCTCGTCAGGGATCTATGGCTACACCTTC. Its translation: CASSASSGIYGYTF.

The rearrangement joins TRBV4-2 to TRBJ2-2; no clear D gene. The CDR3 has 14 amino acids. The V end was cut by 7 bases, the J end by 1 base, with 10 bases between. Germline CDR1 reads LGHNA; CDR2 reads YNFKEQ. CDR3 region: CASTPPGNTGELFF. DNA for the CDR3: TGTGCCAGCACCCCACCGGGGAACACCGGGGAGCTGTTTTTT.

The gene calls are TRBV18 and TRBJ2-1, with TRBD2 as a possible D gene (6 bases). Trimming shortened V by 0 bases and J by 7 bases, and 13 bases separated the two germline ends. The V gene's germline CDR1 is KGHSH and CDR2 LQKENI. This CDR3 contains 15 residues. CDR3 in amino acids: CASSPPGRGGNEQFF. CDR3 DNA sequence: TGTGCCAGCTCACCACCGGGGCGGGGTGGGAATGAGCAGTTCTTC.

This sequence joins TRBV2 and TRBJ2-7; no clear D gene. CDR1 and CDR2 from the germline V gene are SNHLY and FYNNEI. Trimming removed 4 bases from V and 5 bases from J, with 12 bases in between. The CDR3 loop spans 13 amino acids. The CDR3 bases are TGTGCCAGCAGTGCTCTCCCGAGCAACGAGCAGTACTTC. Its translation is CASSALPSNEQYF.

The chain has TRBV6-1 and TRBJ2-7; tentative D call: TRBD2 (6 bases). Trimming cost V 3 bases and J 7 bases, with 10 bases left between them. The CDR3 has 12 amino acids. The germline V gene encodes CDR1 MNHNS and CDR2 SASEGT. As DNA, the CDR3 is TGTGCCAGCAGTGAGATCCGGGGGGAGCAGTACTTC. Its translation is CASSEIRGEQYF.

This chain links TRBV7-9 with TRBJ1-1; D is ambiguous. The CDR3 extends over 14 amino acids. Trimming took 1 base from V and 1 from J, leaving 7 bases between them. Per the germline V gene, CDR1 is SEHNR and CDR2 is FQNEAQ (reference sequence). The CDR3 bases are TGTGCCAGCAGCTTAGATTATTCGAACACTGAAGCTTTCTTT. Amino acids: CASSLDYSNTEAFF.

Worth noting for this clone: This sample also contains other DNA sequences that code for the same CDR3. V is TRBV5-8 and J is TRBJ1-3; 11 bases align to TRBD1. Germline loops: CDR1 SGHTS, CDR2 YDEGEE. J was trimmed by 7 bases and V by 1 base; bases with no gene match: 7. This CDR3 region has 16 residues. In DNA form, the CDR3 reads TGTGCCAGCAGCTTGTGGACAGGGGGCTTGGAGAACACCATATATTTT. Its protein product is CASSLWTGGLENTIYF.

CDR3 coding DNA: TGTGCCAGCAGACCAGGGGGCGGAGATACGCAGTATTTT. Its translation is CASRPGGGDTQYF. V is TRBV7-3 and J is TRBJ2-3, with TRBD1 matching over 8 bases. V gave up 6 bases and J gave up 5 bases; unmatched junction bases: 4. Germline CDR1 reads SGHTA; CDR2 reads FQGTGA. CDR3 length: 13 amino acids.

J is TRBJ2-3 and V is TRBV5-1; TRBD2 matches at 16 bases. Germline CDR1 reads SGHRS; CDR2 reads YFSETQ. V dropped 5 bases and J dropped 6; count of bases not matched to a gene: 6. The CDR3 loop spans 16 amino acids. The CDR3 DNA reads as TGCGCCAGCAGACCGGGACTAGCGGGGGGGCTCGATACGCAGTATTTT. As protein: CASRPGLAGGLDTQYF.

J is TRBJ2-1 and V is TRBV10-3; 10 nucleotides agree with TRBD2. The CDR3 covers 14 residues. The junction had 11 bases not matched to a gene; V was cut back by 8 bases and J by 10 bases. CDR1 and CDR2 from the germline V gene are ENHRY and SYGVKD. CDR3 amino acids: CAIQAGGRNGEQFF. Written as DNA, the CDR3 is TGTGCCATCCAAGCGGGGGGGCGGAATGGGGAGCAGTTCTTC.

V gene TRBV6-6 combines with J gene TRBJ1-4; 8 bases are a match to TRBD1. Losses at the gene ends were 5 bases for V and 2 bases for J; bases not matched to a gene: 1. In germline, CDR1 is MNHNY, CDR2 SVGAGI (reference sequence). The length of the CDR3 is 14 residues. The CDR3 loop is CASSGQGTNEKLFF. In DNA, the CDR3 is TGTGCCAGCAGTGGACAGGGTACTAATGAAAAACTGTTTTTT.

V and J are TRBV6-6 and TRBJ2-7; D may be TRBD1 (5 bases). The CDR3 has 13 residues. Deletions cut 5 bases from V and 2 bases from J, with 10 bases between. The germline V gene encodes CDR1 MNHNY and CDR2 SVGAGI (reference sequence). This chain's CDR3 is CASSLDRTYEQYF. The CDR3, as DNA: TGTGCCAGCAGTCTAGACAGAACCTACGAGCAGTACTTC.

The rearrangement uses TRBV5-1 and TRBJ1-1; perhaps TRBD1 as D (5 bases). The germline V gene encodes CDR1 SGHRS and CDR2 YFSETQ. This CDR3 contains 14 residues. V was trimmed by 0 bases and J by 1 base, leaving 7 bases between them. This CDR3 reads CASSLDRSNTEAFF. CDR3 nucleotides: TGCGCCAGCAGCTTGGACAGGTCGAACACTGAAGCTTTCTTT. Using reference TRBV5-1 and TRBJ1-1 for the parts outside the CDR3, the full variable domain is KAGVTQTPRYLIKTRGQQVTLSCSPISGHRSVSWYQQTPGQGLQFLFEYFSETQRNKGNFPGRFSGRQFSNSRSEMNVSTLELGDSALYLCASSLDRSNTEAFFGQGTRLTVV.

This chain connects TRBV10-3 to TRBJ1-1; 7 positions agree with TRBD1. CDR3 size: 13 residues. V lost 7 bases, J lost 4 bases, and 6 bases stayed unmatched. Germline values: CDR1 ENHRY, CDR2 SYGVKD. The CDR3, as DNA: TGTGCCATCAAAAGACAGGGCGGCACTGAAGCTTTCTTT. Translating gives CAIKRQGGTEAFF.

CDR3 residues: CASGLQGTGAFF. The CDR3 coding sequence is TGTGCTAGTGGTCTGCAGGGGACGGGAGCTTTCTTT. The chain links TRBV12-5 to TRBJ1-1; tentatively, D is TRBD1 (6 bases). Germline V gene data show CDR1 as LGHNT and CDR2 as FRNRAP. V was trimmed by 5 bases and J by 10 bases, leaving 14 bases between them. The CDR3 is 12 residues long.